The clone carrying this T cell receptor beta chain appeared a single time. Its target is not known. Distinct nucleotide sequences in the sample also encode this CDR3. The data belong to a study of cytomegalovirus exposure and HLA in healthy donors. Points from the study as a whole: Among TCR beta chains of equal frequency, HLA-associated ones were more clonally expanded in a later analysis. Indistinguishability led to the exclusion of some V segments, TRBV6-2 and TRBV6-3 included. Cytomegalovirus-associated TCR beta chains were listed, numbering some 170.

The CDR3 runs 11 residues. With V trimmed by 5 bases and J by 5 bases, 2 bases remained unmatched. Per the germline V gene, CDR1 is DFQATT and CDR2 is SNEGSKA (reference sequence). A multiplex PCR was run with 60 Vbeta primers and 13 Jbeta primers. Sequencing used immunoSEQ multiplex PCR; TCRdb keeps in-frame clones, though not all of them. Among around 190,000 clones listed, around 67% were seen once. Sequenced sample: PBMCs. The chain combines TRBV20-1 with TRBJ1-1, with TRBD1 matching 7 bases. The receptor's source is a woman aged 25 to 45 in good health and CMV-seropositive. The CDR3 coding sequence is TGCAGTGCTGCCAGGGGGACTGAAGCTTTCTTT. Translating it yields CSAARGTEAFF.